These 13 T cell receptor beta chains originate from one sample sequenced in a study of T cells in Graves' hyperthyroidism and ophthalmopathy. The investigators amplified TCR beta CDR3 regions from RNA transcripts. Primed by the HTBI set, a first-round RT-PCR was run on the TCR CDR3. TCRdb recomputed calls from the multiplex PCR reads with MiXCR, one row per CDR3 protein. The table has 600,000 to 750,000 distinct CDR3 sequences, 17% seen once. The sequenced material came from blood. The receptors shown here come from a man aged 45 to 65 with Graves' hyperthyroidism.

This clonotype has a count of ten or more. Here the CDR3 reads CASSLSPPLALAYEQYF. The CDR3 nucleotides are TGTGCCAGCAGCTTATCCCCCCCACTAGCGCTAGCCTACGAGCAGTACTTC. This rearrangement joins TRBV7-3 to TRBJ2-7; 7 nucleotides align to TRBD2. CDR1 is SGHTA, CDR2 FQGTGA, per germline. This CDR3 contains 17 residues. V gave up 2 bases and J gave up 2 bases; unmatched junction bases: 12.

In this sample, this clonotype turned up many times. V gene TRBV7-8 combines with J gene TRBJ2-7; TRBD2 aligns across 14 bases. V lost 5 bases to trimming and J lost 1 base; unmatched junction nucleotides: 16. This CDR3 is 20 amino acids long. CDR1 is SGHVS, CDR2 FQNEAQ, per germline. The CDR3 DNA follows: TGTGCCAGCAGCATCTATACGGGACTAGCGGGAGCCAGGCGGTCCTACGAGCAGTACTTC. It codes for CASSIYTGLAGARRSYEQYF. Full variable domain (rest looked up from reference TRBV7-8 and TRBJ2-7): GAGVSQSPRYKVAKRGQDVALRCDPISGHVSLFWYQQALGQGPEFLTYFQNEAQLDKSGLPSDRFFAERPEGSVSTLKIQRTQQEDSAVYLCASSIYTGLAGARRSYEQYFGPGTRLTVT.

The chain links TRBV19 to TRBJ2-7; D is unresolved. Germline assignment: CDR1 LNHDA and CDR2 SQIVND (reference sequence). Trimming removed 0 bases at V and 0 bases at J, with 9 bases between. This CDR3 region has 15 residues. In DNA, the CDR3 is TGTGCCAGTAGTATAGATCTGGCAGTCTCCTACGAGCAGTACTTC. It specifies CASSIDLAVSYEQYF.

This clonotype was recorded many times. This chain links TRBV30 with TRBJ2-3; 8 bases line up with TRBD2. Unmatched junction bases numbered 9, after V lost 4 bases and J lost 6 bases. The CDR3 spans 14 residues. Germline assignment: CDR1 GTSNPN and CDR2 SVGIG (reference sequence). The CDR3 DNA follows: TGTGCCTGGAAATCAGCGGGAGCCGATGATACGCAGTATTTT. As protein: CAWKSAGADDTQYF.

The sample holds a few counts of this clonotype. The chain links TRBV7-8 to TRBJ1-2, with D unclear. Germline assignment: CDR1 SGHVS and CDR2 FQNEAQ. V gave up 5 bases and J gave up 6 bases, with 16 bases separating them. The CDR3 covers 14 residues. CDR3 loop: CASSPTRRIDGYTF. For the CDR3, the DNA is TGTGCCAGCAGCCCGACCCGACGGATTGATGGCTACACCTTC.

Only a few counts were recorded for this clonotype. This chain uses TRBV7-9 with TRBJ1-1; D might be TRBD1 (6 bases). The CDR3 has 13 residues. CDR1 SEHNR and CDR2 FQNEAQ come from the germline V gene (reference sequence). V was cut by 5 bases and J by 2 bases, with 9 bases left in between. The chain's CDR3 is CASSTTGNTEAFF. The CDR3 DNA reads TGTGCCAGCAGCACGACAGGTAACACTGAAGCTTTCTTT. Full variable domain (remainder filled in from reference TRBV7-9 and TRBJ1-1): DTGVSQNPRHKITKRGQNVTFRCDPISEHNRLYWYRQTLGQGPEFLTYFQNEAQLEKSRLLSDRFSAERPKGSFSTLEIQRTEQGDSAMYLCASSTTGNTEAFFGQGTRLTVV.

Comments on this clonotype: Mismatch with germline at one junction end may stem from a read error. The chain employs TRBV11-2 and TRBJ2-1, with 7 bases aligning to TRBD1. CDR3 length: 15 amino acids. Germline loops: CDR1 SGHAT, CDR2 FQNNGV. The DNA for the CDR3 is TGTGCCAGTAGCTCTGACAGGGACCGATACAATGAGCAGTTCTTC. Translation: CASSSDRDRYNEQFF.

There are a few counts of this clonotype. The chain combines TRBV6-1 with TRBJ2-7, with a possible D match to TRBD2 (5 bases). The germline V gene encodes CDR1 MNHNS and CDR2 SASEGT. The V end was cut by 4 bases, the J end by 2 bases, with 6 bases between. The CDR3 contains 12 residues. The CDR3 protein is CASSASPYEQYF. The CDR3, as DNA: TGTGCCAGCAGTGCTAGCCCCTACGAGCAGTACTTC.

This clonotype was counted ten times or more. The rearrangement uses TRBV24-1 and TRBJ2-2; tentative D call: TRBD2 (5 bases). Germline lookup yields CDR1 KGHDR and CDR2 SFDVKD. The CDR3 contains 15 residues. Trimming removed 5 bases from V and 4 bases from J, with 13 bases in between. CDR3 sequence: CATSVADWITGELFF. CDR3 in DNA: TGTGCCACCAGTGTCGCGGACTGGATCACCGGGGAGCTGTTTTTT.

This rearrangement joins TRBV5-1 to TRBJ2-7, with TRBD1 identical over 7 bases. The CDR3 sequence is 16 residues long. Per germline, CDR1 SGHRS and CDR2 YFSETQ. The junction had 11 bases not matched to a gene; V was cut back by 2 bases and J by 3 bases. In DNA, the CDR3 is TGCGCCAGCAGCTTAACCGGACAGGTCCGAAGCTACGAGCAGTACTTC. Protein sequence: CASSLTGQVRSYEQYF.

This chain links TRBV6-1 with TRBJ1-5; 7 bases line up with TRBD1. The CDR3 covers 13 residues. The germline CDR1 and CDR2 sequences are MNHNS and SASEGT. V shed 6 bases and J 6 bases; nucleotides not matched to a gene: 5. This chain's CDR3 is CASSQQGPQPQHF. CDR3 bases: TGTGCCAGCAGCCAACAGGGGCCTCAGCCCCAGCATTTT.

The gene calls are TRBV20-1 and TRBJ1-2; the match to TRBD1 covers 9 bases. The ends lost 0 bases at V and 2 bases at J; junction bases unmatched: 4. Germline V gene lookup returns CDR1 DFQATT and CDR2 SNEGSKA (reference sequence). The CDR3 sequence is 15 residues long. The CDR3, as DNA: TGCAGTGCTAGAGACACCGGGACAGGGAACTATGGCTACACCTTC. Its protein is CSARDTGTGNYGYTF.

V is TRBV15 and J is TRBJ2-5; 10 nucleotides align to TRBD2. V shed 0 bases, J shed 1 base, and the junction held 2 bases outside the gene matches. The CDR3 sequence is 16 residues long. Germline V gene sequence: CDR1 LNHNV, CDR2 YYDKDF (reference sequence). The CDR3 nucleotides are TGTGCCACCAGCAGAGATGCTAGCGGGGGCCAAGAGACCCAGTACTTC. Protein: CATSRDASGGQETQYF.